The 18 T cell receptor beta chains below all came from one sample that was sequenced in a study of OX40 agonist ivuxolimab in advanced cancers. Library prep was done by the immunoSEQ multiplex PCR assay. Imported from immuneACCESS, the table was reduced by TCRdb to in-frame sequences with V and J called. These copies leave out some clones; in studies compared against another copy, an unresolved V gene accounts for under half, and the cause of the remainder is not known. The sample contains 55,000 to 80,000 clones, about 86% of them found a single time. Jointly, the top ten make up roughly 1.1% of the sample. This sample comprised CD4+ or CD8+ T cells sorted from blood, obtained in a trial of the OX40 agonist ivuxolimab. These receptors all come from an adult with an advanced solid tumor such as melanoma, head and neck, liver or kidney cancer.

The CDR3 DNA reads TGTGCCAGCAGTTTTTTCGGACAGGGCAAGCAGTACTTC. It encodes CASSFFGQGKQYF. The chain couples TRBV27 to TRBJ2-7, with 8 nucleotides matching TRBD1. This CDR3 has 13 amino acids. Germline CDR1 MNHEY, CDR2 SMNVEV (reference sequence). The J segment lost 8 bases and the V segment lost 3 bases, leaving 6 bases of the junction unmatched.

This sequence joins TRBV19 and TRBJ2-7, with D possibly matching TRBD1 (6 bases). Trimming shortened V by 3 bases and J by 3 bases, and 15 bases separated the two germline ends. The CDR3 runs 15 residues. Germline lookup yields CDR1 LNHDA and CDR2 SQIVND (reference sequence). CDR3: CASSINQGTLYEQYF. In DNA form, the CDR3 reads TGTGCCAGTAGTATCAATCAGGGGACCCTCTACGAGCAGTACTTC.

J is TRBJ2-2 and V is TRBV5-5, with 11 bases matching TRBD2. The CDR3 totals 16 residues. Germline V lookup: CDR1 SGHKS, CDR2 YYEKEE (reference sequence). V gave up 4 bases and J gave up 4 bases; unmatched junction bases: 6. The CDR3, as DNA: TGTGCCAGCAGCACCAATAGCGGGAGGGCCACCGGGGAGCTGTTTTTT. Amino acid sequence: CASSTNSGRATGELFF.

The chain has TRBV11-2 and TRBJ1-3; D is perhaps TRBD1 (5 bases). The V end lost 10 bases, the J end lost 0 bases, and 7 bases lay between the germline ends. Germline loops: CDR1 SGHAT, CDR2 FQNNGV. The CDR3 loop spans 12 amino acids. CDR3 sequence reads: CAIQDSGNTIYF. CDR3 nucleotide sequence: TGTGCCATACAGGACTCTGGAAACACCATATATTTT.

This clone appeared a few times. The chain has TRBV4-3 and TRBJ2-7; 8 bases map to TRBD2. The CDR3 loop spans 15 amino acids. Germline V gene lookup returns CDR1 LGHNA and CDR2 YSLEER. V shed 4 bases and J 4 bases; nucleotides not matched to a gene: 9. The CDR3 loop is CASSLGASGLYEQYF. The CDR3 DNA is TGCGCCAGCAGCCTGGGAGCTAGCGGGCTATACGAGCAGTACTTC.

The chain recombines TRBV4-1 with TRBJ2-3; 9 nucleotides align to TRBD1. CDR1 and CDR2 (germline): MGHRA, YSYEKL. The CDR3 spans 14 residues. V lost 3 bases and J lost 4; bases outside the gene matches: 2. The CDR3 region has the DNA TGCGCCAGCAGCCAGGACAGGGGCCCAGATACGCAGTATTTT. It is translated as CASSQDRGPDTQYF.

This sequence joins TRBV5-1 and TRBJ2-5; TRBD1 aligns across 10 bases. The germline V gene has CDR1 SGHRS and CDR2 YFSETQ. The CDR3 spans 14 residues. The J segment lost 3 bases and the V segment lost 4 bases, leaving 3 bases of the junction unmatched. CDR3 residues: CASSQGQGKETQYF. The CDR3 bases are TGCGCCAGCAGCCAGGGACAGGGGAAAGAGACCCAGTACTTC. Looking up the rest from reference TRBV5-1 and TRBJ2-5 gives the full variable domain: KAGVTQTPRYLIKTRGQQVTLSCSPISGHRSVSWYQQTPGQGLQFLFEYFSETQRNKGNFPGRFSGRQFSNSRSEMNVSTLELGDSALYLCASSQGQGKETQYFGPGTRLLVL.

The chain joins TRBV10-3 to TRBJ1-1; 8 nucleotides agree with TRBD1. J lost 1 base, V lost 4 bases, and 5 bases had no gene match. This CDR3 is 15 amino acids long. CDR1 and CDR2 from the germline V gene are ENHRY and SYGVKD. The DNA for the CDR3 is TGTGCCATCAGTGCAGGACAGGGTTCGAACACTGAAGCTTTCTTT. It encodes CAISAGQGSNTEAFF.

This chain links TRBV11-1 with TRBJ2-5; D call uncertain. The V and J ends lost 1 base and 4 bases respectively, with 7 bases between them. This CDR3 contains 13 residues. Per the germline V gene, CDR1 is SGHAT and CDR2 is FQDESV (reference sequence). This CDR3 is CASSLGRGETQYF. CDR3 nucleotide sequence: TGTGCCAGCAGCTTAGGACGTGGAGAGACCCAGTACTTC.

The V gene is TRBV29-1, the J gene TRBJ2-5; no clear D. Germline CDR1 reads SQVTM; CDR2 reads ANQGSEA. Deletions cut 4 bases from V and 2 bases from J, with 8 bases between. CDR3 size: 12 residues. The CDR3 bases are TGCAGCGTTGGACGGTTGCAAGAGACCCAGTACTTC. Translated, it gives CSVGRLQETQYF.

This rearrangement joins TRBV18 to TRBJ1-1, with D unclear. The CDR3 has 16 amino acids. V gave up 0 bases and J gave up 6 bases, with 17 bases separating them. The germline V gene encodes CDR1 KGHSH and CDR2 LQKENI. The CDR3 region is CASSPPGDGPWAEAFF. Here the CDR3 DNA reads TGTGCCAGCTCACCACCGGGAGACGGGCCGTGGGCTGAAGCTTTCTTT.

The chain couples TRBV19 to TRBJ2-5; D is perhaps TRBD2 (6 bases). Between the trimmed V and J ends, which lost 5 bases and 3 bases, there was a span of 10 bases. This CDR3 is built from 13 residues. Germline V CDR1 and CDR2: LNHDA, SQIVND (reference sequence). This CDR3 reads CASSPRLEETQYF. The CDR3 nucleotides are TGTGCCAGTAGTCCGAGACTAGAAGAGACCCAGTACTTC.

V and J are TRBV4-2 and TRBJ2-1; 10 bases are shared with TRBD2. CDR3 length equals 16 residues. Looked up from germline, CDR1 is LGHNA and CDR2 is YNFKEQ. Trimming took 0 bases from V and 7 from J; bases not matched to a gene: 6. The CDR3 DNA reads TGTGCCAGCAGCCAAGATCCGTCTAGCGGGAGAAATGAGCAGTTCTTC. It encodes CASSQDPSSGRNEQFF.

CDR3 in amino acids: CASGSGQTYEQYF. The DNA of the CDR3 is TGTGCCAGCGGCTCGGGACAGACCTACGAGCAGTACTTC. This sequence joins TRBV28 and TRBJ2-7; 7 positions match TRBD1. The germline gives CDR1 MDHEN, CDR2 SYDVKM. The CDR3 is 13 amino acids. V lost 8 bases to trimming and J lost 2 bases; unmatched junction nucleotides: 6.

J is TRBJ2-1 and V is TRBV10-3, with D possibly matching TRBD2 (6 bases). V gave up 11 bases and J gave up 8 bases, with 19 bases separating them. Germline V gene sequence: CDR1 ENHRY, CDR2 SYGVKD. CDR3 size: 13 residues. This CDR3 is CALRDWSSDEQFF. DNA of the CDR3: TGTGCCCTCCGGGACTGGTCCTCCGATGAGCAGTTCTTC.

The genes are TRBV19 and TRBJ1-5, with 7 bases that match TRBD1. In germline, CDR1 is LNHDA, CDR2 SQIVND (reference sequence). The ends lost 8 bases at V and 2 bases at J; junction bases unmatched: 6. The CDR3 length is 14 residues. CDR3 DNA sequence: TGTGCCAGTGGACAGGTCGGGGGCAATCAGCCCCAGCATTTT. Protein: CASGQVGGNQPQHF.

CDR3 residues: CASSIGSGGAGEQFF. CDR3 bases: TGTGCCAGTAGTATAGGCAGCGGAGGGGCTGGTGAGCAGTTCTTC. J is TRBJ2-1 and V is TRBV19, with D perhaps TRBD2 (6 bases). CDR1 is LNHDA and CDR2 is SQIVND in the germline V gene (reference sequence). Trimming cost V 1 base and J 9 bases, with 16 bases left between them. This CDR3 region has 15 residues.

This clone appeared once. J is TRBJ2-1 and V is TRBV27, with TRBD2 matching over 8 bases. The V gene's germline CDR1 is MNHEY and CDR2 SMNVEV (reference sequence). This CDR3 comprises 15 residues. The trim removed 4 bases at V and 7 bases at J, leaving 9 bases unmatched. The CDR3 DNA is TGTGCCAGCAGTTCCCCGGGACTAGTTTCAAATGAGCAGTTCTTC. Protein: CASSSPGLVSNEQFF.